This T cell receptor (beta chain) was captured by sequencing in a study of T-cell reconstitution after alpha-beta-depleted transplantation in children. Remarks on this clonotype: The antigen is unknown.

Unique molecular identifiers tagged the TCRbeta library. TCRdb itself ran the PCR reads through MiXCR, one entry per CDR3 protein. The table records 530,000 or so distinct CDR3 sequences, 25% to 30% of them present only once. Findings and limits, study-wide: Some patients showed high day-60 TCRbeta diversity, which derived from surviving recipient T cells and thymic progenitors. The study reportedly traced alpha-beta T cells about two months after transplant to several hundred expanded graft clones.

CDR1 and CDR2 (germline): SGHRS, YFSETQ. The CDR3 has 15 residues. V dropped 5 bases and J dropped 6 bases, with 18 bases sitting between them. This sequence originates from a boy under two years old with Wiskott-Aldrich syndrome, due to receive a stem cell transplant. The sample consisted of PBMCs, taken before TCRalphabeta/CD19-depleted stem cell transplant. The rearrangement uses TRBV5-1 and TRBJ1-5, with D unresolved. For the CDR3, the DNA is TGCGCCAGCAGACTTTCCGGTGACGGTCTTCAGCCCCAGCATTTT. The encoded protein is CASRLSGDGLQPQHF. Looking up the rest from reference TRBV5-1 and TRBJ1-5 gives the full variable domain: KAGVTQTPRYLIKTRGQQVTLSCSPISGHRSVSWYQQTPGQGLQFLFEYFSETQRNKGNFPGRFSGRQFSNSRSEMNVSTLELGDSALYLCASRLSGDGLQPQHFGDGTRLSIL.